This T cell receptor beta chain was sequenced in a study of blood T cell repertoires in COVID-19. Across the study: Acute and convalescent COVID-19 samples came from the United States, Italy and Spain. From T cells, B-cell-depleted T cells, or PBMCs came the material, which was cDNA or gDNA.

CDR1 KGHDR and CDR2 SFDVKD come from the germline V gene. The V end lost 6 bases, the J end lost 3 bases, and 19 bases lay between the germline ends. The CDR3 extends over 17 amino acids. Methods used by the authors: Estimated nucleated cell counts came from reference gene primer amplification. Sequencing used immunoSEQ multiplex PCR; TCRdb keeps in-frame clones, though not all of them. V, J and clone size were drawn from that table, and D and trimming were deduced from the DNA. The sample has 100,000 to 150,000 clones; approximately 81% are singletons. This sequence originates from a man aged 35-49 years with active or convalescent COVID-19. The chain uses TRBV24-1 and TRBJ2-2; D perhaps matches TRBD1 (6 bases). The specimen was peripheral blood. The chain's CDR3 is CATSTRPDRLHTGELFF. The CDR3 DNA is TGTGCCACCAGTACCCGTCCCGACAGGCTGCACACCGGGGAGCTGTTTTTT.